The rows below give T cell receptor beta chains drawn from one sample of a study of T cells in Graves' hyperthyroidism and ophthalmopathy. TCRdb processed the multiplex PCR reads anew with MiXCR; each CDR3 protein has one entry. Here the sample spans hundreds of thousands of distinct CDR3 sequences, nearly 45% being singletons. What was sequenced was peripheral blood or thyroid tissue (not recorded which). All receptors come from an adult man with Graves' disease, either hyperthyroidism or ophthalmopathy (not recorded which). Each CDR3 is given with its conserved first and last residue. The D gene is left open where the match is weak. The listing skips clone size in some rows; elsewhere it reads once, few, many or a size class.

D gene	V gene	clone size	J gene	CDR3 protein	CDR3 DNA
TRBD1	TRBV20-1	few	TRBJ1-1	CSARDLDRGTEAFF	TGCAGTGCTAGAGATCTAGACAGGGGCACTGAAGCTTTCTTT
NA	TRBV12-3/TRBV12-4	NA	TRBJ1-4	CASSLRLGDGEKLFF	TGTGCCAGCAGTTTAAGGCTCGGGGACGGGGAAAAACTGTTTTTT
NA	TRBV9	many	TRBJ1-5	CASSVEGDARQPQHF	TGTGCCAGCAGCGTAGAGGGAGATGCGAGGCAGCCCCAGCATTTT
NA	TRBV19	NA	TRBJ1-5	CAWSAEKNQPQHF	TGTGCCTGGAGTGCGGAGAAGAATCAGCCCCAGCATTTT
NA	TRBV29-1	many	TRBJ1-2	CSVEVGEGYTF	TGCAGCGTTGAAGTGGGGGAGGGCTACACCTTC
NA	TRBV24-1	NA	TRBJ2-3	CATTDTDTQYF	TGTGCCACCACCGATACAGATACGCAGTATTTT
NA	TRBV29-1	many	TRBJ1-5	CSVGGGNQPQHF	TGCAGCGTCGGAGGTGGGAATCAGCCCCAGCATTTT
NA	TRBV19	NA	TRBJ2-5	CASSSQGWETQYF	TGTGCCAGTAGTTCACAGGGTTGGGAGACCCAGTACTTC
TRBD1	TRBV7-8	many	TRBJ2-7	CASSSGTGGSYEQYF	TGTGCCAGCAGCTCCGGGACAGGGGGATCCTACGAGCAGTACTTC
NA	TRBV24-1	NA	TRBJ2-5	CATSDLLWETQYF	TGTGCCACCAGTGATCTCCTCTGGGAGACCCAGTACTTC
TRBD1	TRBV20-1	NA	TRBJ1-5	CSAPDRGNQPQHF	TGCAGTGCGCCTGACAGGGGGAATCAGCCCCAGCATTTT
NA	TRBV9	NA	TRBJ1-2	CASSLAGGGNGYTF	TGTGCCAGCAGCTTAGCGGGGGGGGGCAACGGCTACACCTTC
NA	TRBV7-2	many	TRBJ1-5	CASSTRPNQPQHF	TGTGCCAGCAGCACCAGGCCTAATCAGCCCCAGCATTTT
TRBD1	TRBV7-2	NA	TRBJ2-2	CASSLNRGLFF	TGTGCCAGCAGCTTGAACAGGGGGCTGTTTTTT
NA	TRBV2	NA	TRBJ1-5	CASGDPGTPGQSNQPQHF	TGTGCCAGCGGCGACCCCGGGACACCGGGACAAAGCAATCAGCCCCAGCATTTT
TRBD1	TRBV7-9	few	TRBJ1-2	CASSSVGGGGGYTF	TGTGCCAGCAGCTCTGTTGGAGGGGGCGGTGGCTACACCTTC
TRBD1	TRBV19	many	TRBJ1-4	CASQGTANEKLFF	TGTGCCAGTCAAGGGACAGCTAATGAAAAACTGTTTTTT
TRBD2	TRBV7-8	NA	TRBJ2-5	CASSLLSGGATQYF	TGTGCCAGCAGCTTACTCAGCGGGGGGGCGACCCAGTACTTC
NA	TRBV20-1	few	TRBJ1-3	CSARLDSSGNTIYF	TGCAGTGCTAGACTGGACAGCTCTGGAAACACCATATATTTT
TRBD1	TRBV7-8	few	TRBJ1-2	CASSETQGARGYTF	TGTGCCAGCAGCGAAACACAGGGGGCGCGTGGCTACACCTTC
NA	TRBV7-9	NA	TRBJ1-5	CASIPGGYSNQPQHF	TGTGCCAGCATCCCGGGGGGTTATAGCAATCAGCCCCAGCATTTT
NA	TRBV6-4	NA	TRBJ1-5	CASSEQTGQPQHF	TGTGCCAGCAGTGAGCAGACAGGACAGCCCCAGCATTTT
TRBD1	TRBV7-8	NA	TRBJ1-6	CASSLYPTGGHSPLHF	TGTGCCAGCAGCTTGTACCCCACAGGGGGCCATTCACCCCTCCACTTT
TRBD1	TRBV20-1	NA	TRBJ2-7	CSARDRVLYEQYF	TGCAGTGCTAGGGACAGGGTTCTCTACGAGCAGTACTTC
NA	TRBV28	NA	TRBJ2-7	CATEHRDEQYF	TGTGCCACCGAACACAGGGACGAGCAGTACTTC
TRBD1	TRBV7-2	few	TRBJ1-1	CASSWETGPSAEAFF	TGTGCCAGCAGCTGGGAGACAGGGCCGAGTGCTGAAGCTTTCTTT
TRBD1	TRBV20-1	NA	TRBJ1-5	CSAPRDRGLNQPQHF	TGCAGTGCTCCACGGGACAGGGGATTGAATCAGCCCCAGCATTTT
TRBD1	TRBV7-6	few	TRBJ1-1	CASSPTSRRGAEAFF	TGTGCCAGCAGCCCGACCTCCCGCAGGGGGGCTGAAGCTTTCTTT
TRBD1	TRBV25-1	NA	TRBJ1-6	CASSPTGVVTPHF	TGTGCCAGCAGTCCAACAGGGGTGGTCACCCCCCACTTT
TRBD1	TRBV7-6	NA	TRBJ2-6	CASSFRDRAGGANVLTF	TGTGCCAGCAGCTTCCGGGACAGGGCAGGTGGGGCCAACGTCCTGACTTTC
NA	TRBV14	few	TRBJ2-7	CASSRELTHEQYF	TGTGCCAGCAGCCGCGAGCTCACCCACGAGCAGTACTTC
NA	TRBV25-1	many	TRBJ1-2	CASRGRGQAYGYTF	TGTGCCAGCAGGGGCCGGGGACAAGCCTATGGCTACACCTTC
NA	TRBV7-3	NA	TRBJ2-5	CASSPGTDLQETQYF	TGTGCCAGCAGCCCTGGGACCGATCTCCAAGAGACCCAGTACTTC
NA	TRBV7-9	NA	TRBJ2-7	CASSPEAAGYEQYF	TGTGCCAGCAGCCCCGAGGCAGCGGGCTACGAGCAGTACTTC
TRBD2	TRBV7-9	few	TRBJ2-7	CASSPWTSGRSYEQYF	TGTGCCAGCAGCCCGTGGACTAGCGGGCGATCCTACGAGCAGTACTTC
NA	TRBV2	NA	TRBJ2-7	CASSDRGTGTYEQYF	TGTGCCAGCAGTGACAGGGGAACAGGGACCTACGAGCAGTACTTC
TRBD1	TRBV20-1	NA	TRBJ1-5	CSALSGGQPQHF	TGCAGTGCCCTATCAGGGGGTCAGCCCCAGCATTTT
TRBD2	TRBV7-9	many	TRBJ2-5	CASSSGLAGGRETQYF	TGTGCCAGCAGCTCCGGACTAGCGGGAGGCCGGGAGACCCAGTACTTC
TRBD1	TRBV12-3/TRBV12-4	few	TRBJ1-4	CASSSSRQGTGEKLFF	TGTGCCAGCAGTTCGTCGAGACAGGGCACGGGAGAAAAACTGTTTTTT
NA	TRBV24-1	NA	TRBJ2-5	CATEDRDSEHWTQYF	TGTGCCACCGAAGACCGGGACTCCGAGCATTGGACCCAGTACTTC
NA	TRBV12-3/TRBV12-4	few	TRBJ1-5	CASSLPARGQPQHF	TGTGCCAGCAGTTTACCGGCCAGGGGCCAGCCCCAGCATTTT
TRBD1	TRBV19	NA	TRBJ2-2	CATLPDRGNTGELFF	TGTGCCACCCTACCTGACAGGGGAAACACCGGGGAGCTGTTTTTT
NA	TRBV7-2	many	TRBJ2-7	CASSLGWQNYEQYF	TGTGCCAGCAGCTTAGGGTGGCAGAACTACGAGCAGTACTTC
NA	TRBV2	NA	TRBJ1-2	CASSQSPVRSRRENYGYTF	TGTGCCAGCAGCCAATCGCCAGTCAGGTCCCGGAGGGAGAACTATGGCTACACCTTC
NA	TRBV29-1	NA	TRBJ1-1	CTCYGYMNTEAFF	TGCACATGTTATGGATACATGAACACTGAAGCTTTCTTT
TRBD1	TRBV20-1	few	TRBJ1-2	CSARTGLDYGYTF	TGCAGTGCTCGGACAGGACTCGACTATGGCTACACCTTC
NA	TRBV5-1	NA	TRBJ2-2	CASSQGGGGIANTGELFF	TGCGCCAGCAGCCAAGGCGGAGGGGGGATCGCGAACACCGGGGAGCTGTTTTTT
NA	TRBV14	few	TRBJ1-5	CASSQVQGGKPQHF	TGTGCCAGCAGCCAAGTCCAGGGAGGCAAGCCCCAGCATTTT
NA	TRBV7-8	few	TRBJ1-5	CASSPTGTTQQPQHF	TGTGCCAGCAGCCCAACCGGGACAACCCAGCAGCCCCAGCATTTT
TRBD1	TRBV7-2	NA	TRBJ1-2	CASSQGDRGAVEGYTF	TGCGCCAGCAGCCAGGGGGACAGGGGGGCCGTCGAGGGCTACACCTTC
NA	TRBV24-1	many	TRBJ1-4	CATSDPSEVTQKLFF	TGTGCCACCAGTGACCCAAGTGAGGTGACCCAAAAACTGTTTTTT
NA	TRBV24-1	few	TRBJ2-2	CATSDPRDAGELFF	TGTGCCACCAGTGATCCCAGGGACGCCGGGGAGCTGTTTTTT
NA	TRBV5-4	NA	TRBJ1-6	CASSLPGSYNSPLHF	TGTGCCAGCAGCTTGCCGGGGAGTTATAATTCACCCCTCCACTTT
NA	TRBV2	many	TRBJ2-7	CASGQGTGEGEQYF	TGTGCCAGCGGACAGGGTACAGGGGAGGGAGAGCAGTACTTC
NA	TRBV25-1	once	TRBJ1-2	CASAEGGTYGYTF	TGTGCCAGCGCTGAAGGGGGAACCTATGGCTACACCTTC
NA	TRBV7-2	many	TRBJ2-2	CASSLDGGVITGELFF	TGTGCCAGCAGCTTAGACGGGGGCGTGATCACCGGGGAGCTGTTTTTT
NA	TRBV19	NA	TRBJ1-4	CASSIIHPDEKLFF	TGTGCCAGTAGTATTATACATCCAGATGAAAAACTGTTTTTT
TRBD1	TRBV15	NA	TRBJ2-7	CATSTARGQGEQYF	TGTGCCACCAGCACAGCCCGCGGACAGGGGGAGCAGTACTTC
TRBD1	TRBV11-2	few	TRBJ1-2	CASSLAGGYYGYTF	TGTGCCAGCAGCTTAGCAGGGGGCTACTATGGCTACACCTTC
TRBD1	TRBV6-1	many	TRBJ1-5	CASSDREDQPQHF	TGTGCCAGCTCGGACAGGGAGGATCAGCCCCAGCATTTT